This TCR beta chain emerged from a study of T cell repertoires in cytomegalovirus infection. Looking at the study overall: Well-studied HLA-B-restricted CMV epitopes were used in the study alongside recently identified HLA-C-restricted ones. Study-wide results and limits: Cumulated frequencies of public TCR beta families served to identify carriers of CMV plus the relevant HLA. HLA-C-restricted CMV-specific TCR beta clonotypes were dominant in the ex vivo response.

TCRdb re-derived calls from the reads in MiXCR, one entry per CDR3 protein. The data hold some 150,000 distinct CDR3 sequences, with roughly 32% observed a single time. Trimming cost V 1 base and J 7 bases; bases outside gene matches: 9. Germline lookup yields CDR1 DFQATT and CDR2 SNEGSKA (reference sequence). This CDR3 has 16 amino acids. Concerning this clonotype: Its antigen is undetermined.

This TCR came from a human donor in good health (CMV status not recorded). Some clones in this sample may be carry-over from other donors' samples. The chain carries TRBV20-1 and TRBJ2-7, with TRBD2 matching 14 bases. The sample in question was CD8+ T cells from cultured PBMCs, obtained from culture after CMV antigen stimulation. The CDR3 region is CSARALGTSGGREQYF. The CDR3 DNA reads TGCAGTGCTAGAGCCCTGGGGACTAGCGGGGGACGTGAGCAGTACTTC.